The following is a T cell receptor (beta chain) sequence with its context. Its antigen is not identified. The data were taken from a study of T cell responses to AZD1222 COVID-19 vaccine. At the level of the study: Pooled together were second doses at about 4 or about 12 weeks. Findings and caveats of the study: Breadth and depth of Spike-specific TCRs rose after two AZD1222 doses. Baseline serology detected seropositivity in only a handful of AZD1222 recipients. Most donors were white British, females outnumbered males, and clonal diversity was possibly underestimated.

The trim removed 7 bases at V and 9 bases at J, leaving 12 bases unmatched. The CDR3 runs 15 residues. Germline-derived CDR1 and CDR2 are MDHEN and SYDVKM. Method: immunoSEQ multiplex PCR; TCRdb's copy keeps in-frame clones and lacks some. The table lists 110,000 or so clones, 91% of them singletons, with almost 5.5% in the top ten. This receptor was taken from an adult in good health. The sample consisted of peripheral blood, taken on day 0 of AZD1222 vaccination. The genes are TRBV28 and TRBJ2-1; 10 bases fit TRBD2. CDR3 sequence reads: CASTQLAGLKGEQFF. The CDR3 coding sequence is TGTGCCAGCACCCAACTAGCGGGACTGAAGGGTGAGCAGTTCTTC. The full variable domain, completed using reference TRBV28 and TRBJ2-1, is DVKVTQSSRYLVKRTGEKVFLECVQDMDHENMFWYRQDPGLGLRLIYFSYDVKMKEKGDIPEGYSVSREKKERFSLILESASTNQTSMYLCASTQLAGLKGEQFFGPGTRLTVL.